Each of the 31 T cell receptor beta chains below was sequenced from the same sample in a study of blood T cell repertoires in COVID-19. The repertoire was sequenced with immunoSEQ multiplex PCR; TCRdb's copy has only in-frame clones and lacks some. Of 300,000 to 350,000 clones listed, roughly 90% were seen once; the top ten hold about 4%. The specimen was PBMCs or T cells enriched from blood (not recorded which). These receptors all come from a woman younger than 45 who had been exposed to COVID-19.

V and J are TRBV7-9 and TRBJ2-1, with D maybe TRBD1 (6 bases). Germline V gene sequence: CDR1 SEHNR, CDR2 FQNEAQ (reference sequence). Deletions cut 5 bases from V and 4 bases from J, with 15 bases between. The CDR3 totals 15 residues. The CDR3 sequence is CASSHRQAVYNEQFF. CDR3 DNA sequence: TGTGCCAGCAGCCACCGACAGGCCGTTTACAATGAGCAGTTCTTC.

This clone was seen a single time. The chain uses TRBV19 and TRBJ1-5; D gene unclear. The V end was cut by 4 bases, the J end by 5 bases, with 12 bases between. The CDR3 is made up of 14 amino acids. Germline V lookup: CDR1 LNHDA, CDR2 SQIVND (reference sequence). The CDR3 bases are TGTGCCAGTAGTACACGCGTCCTTGATCAGCCCCAGCATTTT. It translates to CASSTRVLDQPQHF.

The rearrangement links TRBV28 to TRBJ1-5; D gene unclear. The germline gives CDR1 MDHEN, CDR2 SYDVKM. The length of the CDR3 is 16 residues. The V gene lost 7 bases and the J gene lost 1 base, with 17 bases spanning the gap. The CDR3 is CASTKPRVRSNQPQHF. The CDR3 DNA sequence: TGTGCCAGCACCAAACCGAGGGTAAGAAGCAATCAGCCCCAGCATTTT. The complete variable domain, with remaining parts taken from reference TRBV28 and TRBJ1-5, reads DVKVTQSSRYLVKRTGEKVFLECVQDMDHENMFWYRQDPGLGLRLIYFSYDVKMKEKGDIPEGYSVSREKKERFSLILESASTNQTSMYLCASTKPRVRSNQPQHFGDGTRLSIL.

A remark on this clone: Other DNA sequences in the sample encode the same CDR3. The chain joins TRBV9 to TRBJ1-3; D uncertain. The CDR3 is 14 amino acids. V was pared by 2 bases and J by 0 bases, with 6 bases between. Germline V gene data show CDR1 as SGDLS and CDR2 as YYNGEE. The CDR3 loop is CASSVAGSGNTIYF. CDR3 DNA: TGTGCCAGCAGCGTTGCGGGCTCTGGAAACACCATATATTTT.

The rearrangement joins TRBV10-3 to TRBJ2-7; weak D call: TRBD2 (5 bases). Germline CDR1 is ENHRY and CDR2 is SYGVKD. CDR3 length equals 12 residues. V lost 5 bases and J 5 bases, leaving 10 bases between the germline ends. CDR3 protein: CAISSSGNEQYF. As DNA, the CDR3 is TGTGCCATCAGTAGCTCGGGGAACGAGCAGTACTTC.

The CDR3, as DNA: TGTGCCAGCCGGAGGGGGCGGGAGACCCAGTACTTC. This encodes CASRRGRETQYF. The rearrangement links TRBV21-1 to TRBJ2-5; the D call in the table, TRBD1, was not verified against the DNA. TRBV21-1 is a recognized pseudogene. The CDR3 has 12 residues.

The J gene is TRBJ1-2, the V gene TRBV30, with D maybe TRBD1 (5 bases). CDR3 length: 13 amino acids. V was cut by 0 bases and J by 7 bases, with 12 bases left in between. Germline CDR1 reads GTSNPN; CDR2 reads SVGIG (reference sequence). CDR3 coding DNA: TGTGCCTGGAGTGTACGGACAACGACTGGCTACACCTTC. Translating gives CAWSVRTTTGYTF.

V usage is TRBV11-2 and J usage is TRBJ2-7, with D hard to call. V lost 1 base to trimming and J lost 2 bases, with 9 bases between them. The CDR3 has 14 amino acids. The germline V gene encodes CDR1 SGHAT and CDR2 FQNNGV. Here the CDR3 reads CASSLVRHTYEQYF. CDR3 sequence (DNA): TGTGCCAGCAGCTTAGTTAGACATACCTACGAGCAGTACTTC.

The chain is built from TRBV12-3 or TRBV12-4 and TRBJ2-7; D is unresolved. V was clipped by 6 bases and J by 7 bases, with 10 bases between them. The CDR3 has 11 amino acids. The CDR3 reads CASRWAGEQYF. CDR3 nucleotides: TGTGCCAGCAGATGGGCTGGAGAGCAGTACTTC.

This clone has just a few counts. The chain links TRBV6-5 to TRBJ1-1, with D hard to call. Germline lookup yields CDR1 MNHEY and CDR2 SVGAGI. V lost 2 bases and J lost 0, with 7 bases in between. This CDR3 region has 14 residues. This CDR3 is CASSYNFMNTEAFF. CDR3 nucleotide sequence: TGTGCCAGCAGTTACAACTTCATGAACACTGAAGCTTTCTTT.

The rearrangement links TRBV18 to TRBJ2-1; 7 bases agree with TRBD2. The germline V gene encodes CDR1 KGHSH and CDR2 LQKENI. Unmatched junction bases numbered 8, after V lost 3 bases and J lost 3 bases. The CDR3 is 16 amino acids. Written as DNA, the CDR3 is TGTGCCAGCTCACCTTGGACTAGTCGGGGCTACAATGAGCAGTTCTTC. Translated: CASSPWTSRGYNEQFF. Full variable domain (outside the CDR3, taken from reference TRBV18 and TRBJ2-1): NAGVMQNPRHLVRRRGQEARLRCSPMKGHSHVYWYRQLPEEGLKFMVYLQKENIIDESGMPKERFSAEFPKEGPSILRIQQVVRGDSAAYFCASSPWTSRGYNEQFFGPGTRLTVL.

The rearrangement joins TRBV5-1 to TRBJ1-2, with 9 bases that match TRBD1. Germline values: CDR1 SGHRS, CDR2 YFSETQ. V lost 0 bases and J lost 3; bases outside the gene matches: 6. This CDR3 spans 16 amino acids. The CDR3 region is CASSLGGTGIDYGYTF. DNA of the CDR3: TGCGCCAGCAGCTTGGGCGGGACAGGGATAGACTATGGCTACACCTTC.

This clone came up once. V gene TRBV5-1 combines with J gene TRBJ1-4; 7 nucleotides line up with TRBD1. The CDR3 covers 15 residues. Germline CDR1 reads SGHRS; CDR2 reads YFSETQ. The junction had 6 bases not matched to a gene; V was cut back by 0 bases and J by 7 bases. The CDR3 protein is CASSLDRGRSEKLFF. The DNA of the CDR3 is TGCGCCAGCAGCTTGGACAGGGGAAGGAGTGAAAAACTGTTTTTT.

This clone was counted once. The genes are TRBV5-1 and TRBJ1-6; D might be TRBD1 (6 bases). Trimming shortened V by 0 bases and J by 5 bases, and 9 bases separated the two germline ends. Germline-derived CDR1 and CDR2 are SGHRS and YFSETQ. The CDR3 is made up of 15 amino acids. CDR3 DNA: TGCGCCAGCAGCTTGGTAGGGGGAGATAATTCACCCCTCCACTTT. This translates into CASSLVGGDNSPLHF.

As to this clone: A read error may account for a junction end that differs from germline. This sample includes further DNA sequences coding for the same CDR3. The V call is TRBV7-9, the J call TRBJ2-3; perhaps TRBD1 as D (5 bases). The CDR3 spans 15 residues. Germline CDR1 reads SEHNR; CDR2 reads FQNEAQ (reference sequence). CDR3 nucleotides: TGCGCCAGCCGACCAAAGAACAGGCCCCCAGATACGCAGTATTTT. Translated, it gives CASRPKNRPPDTQYF.

The chain combines TRBV6-5 with TRBJ1-6; TRBD1 might be the D (5 bases). Trimming cost V 10 bases and J 6 bases, with 16 bases left between them. The CDR3 extends over 14 amino acids. Per the germline V gene, CDR1 is MNHEY and CDR2 is SVGAGI. CDR3 amino acids: CAILGGSGNSPLHF. In DNA form, the CDR3 reads TGTGCCATACTGGGGGGTTCCGGTAATTCACCCCTCCACTTT.

Here the CDR3 reads CASSSLAGAYNEQFF. The CDR3, as DNA: TGTGCCAGCAGTTCTTTAGCGGGGGCCTACAATGAGCAGTTCTTC. The chain carries TRBV6-5 and TRBJ2-1, with 9 bases identical to TRBD2. Germline lookup yields CDR1 MNHEY and CDR2 SVGAGI. The CDR3 consists of 15 residues. The V segment lost 4 bases and the J segment 2 bases; nucleotides outside the gene matches: 3.

V usage is TRBV5-1 and J usage is TRBJ1-5; no firm D call. Germline assignment: CDR1 SGHRS and CDR2 YFSETQ. The length of the CDR3 is 13 residues. The V end was cut by 0 bases, the J end by 7 bases, with 8 bases between. CDR3 in amino acids: CASSLGQGQPQHF. The CDR3 DNA reads TGCGCCAGCAGCTTGGGACAAGGACAGCCCCAGCATTTT.

On this clone itself: The sample contains more than one DNA sequence encoding this CDR3. The V call is TRBV5-1, the J call TRBJ2-7, with 7 bases aligning to TRBD1. The CDR3 has 13 amino acids. The germline V gene encodes CDR1 SGHRS and CDR2 YFSETQ. Losses at the gene ends were 4 bases for V and 3 bases for J; bases not matched to a gene: 4. DNA of the CDR3: TGCGCCAGCAGCCTGGGACAGTTCTACGAGCAGTACTTC. Amino acids: CASSLGQFYEQYF.

V gene TRBV6-5 combines with J gene TRBJ1-4; 11 nucleotides align to TRBD1. CDR1 is MNHEY and CDR2 is SVGAGI in the germline V gene. Germline trimming cut 7 bases from V and 10 bases from J; bases unmatched to any gene: 8. The length of the CDR3 is 14 residues. Written as DNA, the CDR3 is TGTGCCAGCATAAGGACAGGGGGCGTAGGAAAACTGTTTTTT. Its translation is CASIRTGGVGKLFF.

V and J are TRBV5-1 and TRBJ1-1; 8 bases map to TRBD1. The CDR3 contains 14 residues. CDR1 and CDR2 from the germline V gene are SGHRS and YFSETQ. The V segment lost 4 bases and the J segment 0 bases; nucleotides outside the gene matches: 2. The CDR3 region is CASSRDRMNTEAFF. In DNA, the CDR3 is TGCGCCAGCAGCCGGGACAGGATGAACACTGAAGCTTTCTTT.

The chain has TRBV6-4 and TRBJ1-2; no clear D gene. Trimming removed 5 bases from V and 9 bases from J, with 4 bases in between. Germline CDR1 reads MRHNA; CDR2 reads SNTAGT. The CDR3 has 9 amino acids. The CDR3 sequence is CASSQSYTF. CDR3 DNA: TGTGCCAGCAGTCAGAGCTACACCTTC.

This chain connects TRBV3-1 (or the pseudogene TRBV3-2) to TRBJ2-3; D remains ambiguous. Germline CDR1 reads LGHDT; CDR2 reads YNNKEL (reference sequence). The CDR3 sequence is 13 residues long. Trimming pared 5 bases from V and 2 bases from J, leaving 8 bases between. DNA of the CDR3: TGTGCCAGCAGCTCGAGCTTCACAGATACGCAGTATTTT. It specifies CASSSSFTDTQYF.

V and J are TRBV19 and TRBJ1-2; D gene uncertain. V was shortened by 4 bases and J by 2 bases, with 5 bases between the two germline ends. The CDR3 is 12 amino acids. From germline, CDR1 is LNHDA and CDR2 SQIVND (reference sequence). DNA of the CDR3: TGTGCCAGTAGTACTAGGAACTATGGCTACACCTTC. Its protein is CASSTRNYGYTF.

The chain is built from TRBV5-1 and TRBJ2-5; no clear D gene. Germline CDR1 is SGHRS and CDR2 is YFSETQ. This CDR3 region has 14 residues. V was cut by 0 bases and J by 1 base, with 7 bases left in between. The CDR3 protein is CASSLVQLQETQYF. CDR3 DNA: TGCGCCAGCAGCTTGGTACAGCTCCAAGAGACCCAGTACTTC.

V and J are TRBV6-5 and TRBJ2-7, with a possible D match to TRBD1 (5 bases). The CDR3 sequence is 13 residues long. Looked up from germline, CDR1 is MNHEY and CDR2 is SVGAGI. The V end was cut by 2 bases, the J end by 3 bases, with 8 bases between. CDR3 residues: CASSYRGSYEQYF. CDR3 sequence (DNA): TGTGCCAGCAGTTACAGGGGCAGCTACGAGCAGTACTTC.

This chain connects TRBV25-1 to TRBJ1-1; TRBD1 aligns across 8 bases. J was trimmed by 3 bases and V by 7 bases; bases with no gene match: 4. The CDR3 consists of 13 residues. The germline V gene has CDR1 MGHDK and CDR2 SYGVNS. CDR3 sequence: CASNGQGHTEAFF. CDR3 sequence (DNA): TGTGCCAGCAATGGACAGGGTCACACTGAAGCTTTCTTT.

V usage is TRBV11-1 and J usage is TRBJ1-1; D is uncertain. CDR1 is SGHAT and CDR2 is FQDESV in the germline V gene (reference sequence). The CDR3 contains 13 residues. Trimming shortened V by 5 bases and J by 2 bases, and 9 bases separated the two germline ends. The CDR3 DNA is TGTGCCAGCAGCCCCACATTCAACACTGAAGCTTTCTTT. It translates to CASSPTFNTEAFF.

This clone appeared once. The J gene is TRBJ1-6, the V gene TRBV4-2, with TRBD1 matching 9 bases. This CDR3 is built from 16 residues. J was trimmed by 10 bases and V by 2 bases; bases with no gene match: 9. Germline V gene data show CDR1 as LGHNA and CDR2 as YNFKEQ. The CDR3 region is CASSQSRTGDGSPLHF. CDR3 nucleotide sequence: TGTGCCAGCAGCCAAAGTCGGACAGGGGATGGATCACCCCTCCACTTT.

The rearrangement links TRBV7-2 to TRBJ1-2; the D is unclear. Trimming shortened V by 0 bases and J by 8 bases, and 7 bases separated the two germline ends. The germline gives CDR1 SGHTA, CDR2 FQGNSA. CDR3 length equals 12 residues. CDR3 sequence (DNA): TGTGCCAGCAGCTTAGCTGGGCAGGGCTACACCTTC. It translates to CASSLAGQGYTF.

Of note for this clone: Additional DNA sequences in this sample encode the identical CDR3. The V and J genes are TRBV5-4 and TRBJ2-7; 7 nucleotides match TRBD1. V lost 4 bases, J lost 0 bases, and 4 bases stayed unmatched. Germline CDR1 SGHNT, CDR2 YYREEE (reference sequence). This CDR3 contains 14 residues. This CDR3 is CASSRRDSSYEQYF. The CDR3 bases are TGTGCCAGCAGCCGTCGGGACAGCTCCTACGAGCAGTACTTC.